This T cell receptor (beta chain) emerged from a study of blood T cell repertoires in COVID-19. Background on the study: Samples representing acute and convalescent COVID-19 were sourced from the United States, Italy and Spain.

Only one count was recorded for this clone. CDR3 length: 14 amino acids. Germline assignment: CDR1 KGHSH and CDR2 LQKENI. V lost 5 bases, J lost 5 bases, and 15 bases lay in between. The method was immunoSEQ multiplex PCR; TCRdb's version includes in-frame clones alone and lacks a portion of them. Of roughly 110,000 clones listed, 70% to 90% are singletons. Sequencing was done on a sample of peripheral blood. The sequence was obtained from a woman aged 70-85 years who had recovered from COVID-19. V gene TRBV18 combines with J gene TRBJ1-1; tentatively, D is TRBD1 (5 bases). CDR3: CASSTGTEGTEAFF. The CDR3 DNA follows: TGTGCCAGCTCAACCGGGACGGAGGGGACTGAAGCTTTCTTT.